This T cell receptor beta chain emerged from a study of control samples from healthy donors and cancer patients. This clone appeared a few times. Deletions cut 7 bases from V and 5 bases from J, with 18 bases between. The CDR3 contains 15 residues. Germline assignment: CDR1 MDHEN and CDR2 SYDVKM. The assay was immunoSEQ multiplex PCR, and TCRdb's table has in-frame clones only and misses some. The table shows approximately 90,000 clones, with 70% to 85% occurring only once. The TCR comes from a man aged 70 or older with lung cancer. J is TRBJ1-3 and V is TRBV28; weak D call: TRBD1 (6 bases). Sample: PBMCs. The DNA of the CDR3 is TGTGCCAGCACCTCGGGGACATTATCTCGAAACACCATATATTTT. It encodes CASTSGTLSRNTIYF. Together with reference TRBV28 and TRBJ1-3, the CDR3 gives the full variable domain: DVKVTQSSRYLVKRTGEKVFLECVQDMDHENMFWYRQDPGLGLRLIYFSYDVKMKEKGDIPEGYSVSREKKERFSLILESASTNQTSMYLCASTSGTLSRNTIYFGEGSWLTVV.